Listed here are 16 T cell receptor beta chains from one sample, sequenced in a study of cytomegalovirus exposure and HLA in healthy donors. The PCR employed 60 Vbeta primers together with 13 Jbeta primers. Only in-frame clones appear in the TCRdb table, and some are missing; sequencing was by immunoSEQ multiplex PCR. The sample holds over 150,000 clones, 60% to 80% seen once. Sequenced material: PBMCs. The receptor set was obtained from a middle-aged woman in good health and CMV-seropositive.

In this sample, this clone turned up once. This chain links TRBV2 with TRBJ1-2; D remains ambiguous. CDR3 length: 14 residues. Germline-derived CDR1 and CDR2 are SNHLY and FYNNEI. V dropped 2 bases and J dropped 0 bases, with 7 bases sitting between them. The CDR3 sequence: CASSERLTNYGYTF. The CDR3 region has the DNA TGTGCCAGCAGTGAACGCCTAACTAACTATGGCTACACCTTC.

This clone occurred once. J is TRBJ2-2 and V is TRBV2, with 10 bases lining up with TRBD1. The germline gives CDR1 SNHLY, CDR2 FYNNEI. V trimming: 4 bases; J trimming: 0 bases; junction bases outside the gene matches: 2. This CDR3 contains 16 residues. CDR3 DNA sequence: TGTGCCAGCAGTGCGACAGGGGGCGCGAACACCGGGGAGCTGTTTTTT. Protein: CASSATGGANTGELFF.

The chain carries TRBV7-2 and TRBJ2-2; weak D call: TRBD2 (6 bases). This CDR3 is 15 amino acids long. CDR1 is SGHTA, CDR2 FQGNSA, per germline. V was clipped by 7 bases and J by 6 bases, with 18 bases between them. CDR3 nucleotides: TGTGCCAGCACTCGGGGTAGCGGAGAGGCCGGGGAGCTGTTTTTT. Amino acids: CASTRGSGEAGELFF.

V usage is TRBV6-5 and J usage is TRBJ1-2, with a possible D match to TRBD1 (5 bases). The ends were cut back, 6 bases at V and 4 bases at J, with 18 bases in the middle. The germline V gene has CDR1 MNHEY and CDR2 SVGAGI. There are 15 residues in the CDR3. CDR3 sequence (DNA): TGTGCCAGCAGCCCAAGATCAGGGTTCAGCTATGGCTACACCTTC. Amino acid sequence: CASSPRSGFSYGYTF.

Here the CDR3 DNA reads TGTGCCTGGAGTGTCCGGGGACAGGGTGATTCACCCCTCCACTTT. Protein product: CAWSVRGQGDSPLHF. The chain joins TRBV30 to TRBJ1-6, with TRBD1 matching 9 bases. Germline V gene data show CDR1 as GTSNPN and CDR2 as SVGIG (reference sequence). The CDR3 is 15 residues long. Trimming took 0 bases from V and 8 from J; bases not matched to a gene: 5. The full variable domain, its missing parts supplied by reference TRBV30 and TRBJ1-6, is SQTIHQWPATLVQPVGSPLSLECTVEGTSNPNLYWYRQAAGRGLQLLFYSVGIGQISSEVPQNLSASRPQDRQFILSSKKLLLSDSGFYLCAWSVRGQGDSPLHFGNGTRLTVT.

The V and J genes are TRBV11-3 and TRBJ1-6; a possible D gene is TRBD1 (6 bases). The V and J ends lost 0 bases and 10 bases respectively, with 13 bases between them. From germline, CDR1 is SGHNT and CDR2 YENEEA. CDR3 length: 15 residues. The CDR3 nucleotides are TGTGCCAGCAGCTTAGACGGGGGGCGGGGCTCACCCCTCCACTTT. Amino acids: CASSLDGGRGSPLHF. Based on the CDR3 plus reference TRBV11-3 and TRBJ1-6, the full variable domain is EAGVVQSPRYKIIEKKQPVAFWCNPISGHNTLYWYLQNLGQGPELLIRYENEEAVDDSQLPKDRFSAERLKGVDSTLKIQPAELGDSAVYLCASSLDGGRGSPLHFGNGTRLTVT.

The chain employs TRBV27 and TRBJ1-4; D unresolved. CDR1 is MNHEY and CDR2 is SMNVEV in the germline V gene (reference sequence). Trimming removed 5 bases at V and 3 bases at J, with 10 bases between. This CDR3 is built from 14 residues. CDR3 protein: CASSPPPANEKLFF. The CDR3, as DNA: TGTGCCAGCAGTCCCCCCCCGGCTAATGAAAAACTGTTTTTT.

The chain carries TRBV5-1 and TRBJ2-7; perhaps TRBD1 as D (5 bases). The length of the CDR3 is 14 residues. Between the trimmed V and J ends, which lost 5 bases and 2 bases, there was a span of 14 bases. Germline assignment: CDR1 SGHRS and CDR2 YFSETQ. CDR3 region: CASRVGQGPYEQYF. DNA of the CDR3: TGCGCCAGCAGAGTGGGGCAGGGTCCCTACGAGCAGTACTTC.

CDR3 bases: TGTGCCAGCAGCTCAACAGGGGCTGAGCAGTTCTTC. Translation: CASSSTGAEQFF. The rearrangement uses TRBV7-6 and TRBJ2-1; 7 nucleotides line up with TRBD1. Trimming at V came to 4 bases and at J to 9 bases, leaving 3 bases not matched to a gene. The CDR3 loop spans 12 amino acids. Germline loops: CDR1 SGHVS, CDR2 FNYEAQ.

The chain carries TRBV7-9 and TRBJ1-1, with a weak D call TRBD1 (5 bases). Trimming removed 1 base at V and 2 bases at J, with 14 bases between. The germline gives CDR1 SEHNR, CDR2 FQNEAQ (reference sequence). CDR3 length: 16 residues. The CDR3 nucleotides read TGTGCCAGCAGCTTAGGGATGGGAGGGGCTAACACTGAAGCTTTCTTT. It codes for CASSLGMGGANTEAFF.

This sequence joins TRBV2 and TRBJ1-1, with a possible D match to TRBD1 (5 bases). Trimming shortened V by 4 bases and J by 0 bases, and 6 bases separated the two germline ends. Germline V gene lookup returns CDR1 SNHLY and CDR2 FYNNEI. The CDR3 loop spans 13 amino acids. The CDR3 sequence is CASSATVNTEAFF. Written as DNA, the CDR3 is TGTGCCAGCAGTGCGACAGTGAACACTGAAGCTTTCTTT.

This clone was seen only a few times. The chain uses TRBV5-1 and TRBJ2-5; D remains unclear. Deletions cut 2 bases from V and 5 bases from J, with 13 bases between. The CDR3 covers 14 residues. CDR1 is SGHRS and CDR2 is YFSETQ in the germline V gene. The CDR3 DNA sequence: TGCGCCAGCAGCTTCGCGGCAGCTCAGGAGACCCAGTACTTC. Its protein product is CASSFAAAQETQYF.

This clone was picked up a small number of times. The chain combines TRBV5-1 with TRBJ1-5; 10 bases align to TRBD1. The V gene's germline CDR1 is SGHRS and CDR2 YFSETQ. After removal of 2 bases from V and 4 bases from J, the junction contained 6 bases not matched to a gene. The CDR3 sequence is 16 residues long. The CDR3 DNA reads as TGCGCCAGCAGCTTAGGTCCGGGACAGGGGAATCAGCCCCAGCATTTT. Protein sequence: CASSLGPGQGNQPQHF.

This chain links TRBV4-3 with TRBJ2-2, with TRBD2 as a possible D gene (7 bases). CDR3 size: 14 residues. Germline CDR1 and CDR2: LGHNA and YSLEER. The ends were cut back, 7 bases at V and 6 bases at J, with 15 bases in the middle. This CDR3 is CASTSGGAAGELFF. DNA of the CDR3: TGCGCCAGCACCAGTGGGGGGGCGGCCGGGGAGCTGTTTTTT.

The gene calls are TRBV10-3 and TRBJ1-2, with D perhaps TRBD1 (6 bases). The V end was cut by 7 bases, the J end by 6 bases, with 18 bases between. The CDR3 contains 14 residues. Germline CDR1 ENHRY, CDR2 SYGVKD. For the CDR3, the DNA is TGTGCCATCACCACGACTCCGTCAGGGGATGGCTACACCTTC. Amino acids: CAITTTPSGDGYTF.

The V call is TRBV7-2, the J call TRBJ2-4; possible D gene TRBD1, 5 bases. Germline V lookup: CDR1 SGHTA, CDR2 FQGNSA. Trimming pared 5 bases from V and 9 bases from J, leaving 14 bases between. This CDR3 is 13 amino acids long. CDR3: CASSQGNQGIQYF. The CDR3 DNA reads as TGTGCCAGCAGCCAGGGCAATCAGGGCATTCAGTACTTC.